This T cell receptor beta chain was documented in a study of CD8 T cells in Susac syndrome. Diagnostic criteria for definite or probable disease, in their recently defined form, were met by the patients with Susac syndrome. The V and J ends lost 2 bases and 4 bases respectively, with 17 bases between them. The CDR3 length is 16 residues. Germline CDR1 reads LNHNV; CDR2 reads YYDKDF (reference sequence). Reverse transcription of about 0.45 to 1 ug RNA was performed with random hexamers. Amplification of the TCR beta CDR3 was carried out by immunoSEQ multiplex PCR, which spanned a total of 54 Vbeta and 13 Jbeta segments. One entry per CDR3 protein, called by TCRdb with MiXCR from the immunoSEQ multiplex PCR reads. The table records about 180,000 distinct CDR3 sequences, roughly 94% of them present only once.

Input material: CD4+ T cells from PBMCs. The rearrangement uses TRBV15 and TRBJ2-5; tentatively, D is TRBD1 (6 bases). This clonotype was obtained from a human donor with Susac syndrome. CDR3 coding DNA: TGTGCCACCAGCAGATACTACAGGGAAAAGGGAGAGACCCAGTACTTC. Its translation is CATSRYYREKGETQYF.